This TCR beta chain was identified in a study of T cells in Graves' hyperthyroidism and ophthalmopathy (dated by TCRdb to about 2019). Concerning the study at large: TCR V-J signatures able to tell the groups apart were searched for in a discovery cohort of more than 90 patients, of whom around 43 had Graves' ophthalmopathy and more than 55 had stable Graves' hyperthyroidism. Whether ophthalmopathy could be predicted prospectively was tested in an independent validation cohort made up of roughly 20 hyperthyroidism patients plus 17 patients who later progressed to ophthalmopathy. The 85 to 100 discovery patients were randomly split 7:3 into training and test sets. The study also compared thyroid tissue and blood T-cell repertoires from about six Graves' hyperthyroidism patients. After blood sampling, hyperthyroidism patients were treated with methimazole at a starting dose of 30 mg daily, and ophthalmopathy patients were treated with high-dose intravenous methylprednisolone. The paper reports TCR Vbeta CDR3 sequencing of about 140 peripheral blood samples: under 45 ophthalmopathy, about 75 hyperthyroidism and around 17 progressor patients. General findings and caveats noted by the study authors: Most expanded thyroid clonotypes (frequency above 0.001) were also found in blood, which suggests that blood repertoires may mirror thyroid immune responses. During validation, the model predicted progression to ophthalmopathy a median of roughly 7.1 months ahead of onset, with around 71% sensitivity and roughly 72% specificity. Ophthalmopathy was separated from stable hyperthyroidism by a 13 V-J signature model, with about 86% sensitivity and approximately 84% specificity obtained in cross-validation and 80%/75% obtained in testing. Sample size was not statistically predetermined, and blinding of investigators to group allocation was not performed.

TCR beta CDR3 regions were amplified from RNA transcripts. A first-round RT-PCR of the TCR CDR3 used the HTBI primer set with the Qiagen OneStep RT-PCR kit. Libraries were constructed in a second round of multiplex PCR, after which size selection and purification were performed. The libraries were sequenced on an Illumina HiSeq2000 using paired-end 100 bp reads. For the original study's pipeline: SOAPnuke was used to process the raw data, removing reads that contained adapters or uncalled bases, had a mean Phred below 15, or lacked an exact match to the constant primer or identifier. High-quality paired reads were merged with COPE v1.2.5, and unique nucleotide sequences were defined as clonotypes. MiTCR v1.1 was used to align clonotypes to the IMGT TRBV, TRBD and TRBJ reference segments. Analysis was restricted to V-J combinations with a frequency above 0.0001, which covered over 98% of repertoires. The TCS score was defined as F50 (clonal expansion) divided by E x V (chaos), with BLOSUM62-based TCRdist calculated between CDR3 peptides within each V-J. Welch's t-statistics and random forest reduced 450 to 600 V-J features to roughly 13, which were used in a naive Bayes classifier (R e1071). The Morisita-Horn index was used to measure how similar the thyroid and blood repertoires were. TCRdb itself trimmed the public reads at Q25 with fastp, ran MiXCR and retained productive beta chains. Every CDR3 protein is listed once, alongside the most common genes and DNA of its rows. The V and J calls follow TCRdb's processing rather than the paper's. Recorded for this sample are hundreds of thousands of distinct CDR3 sequences; about 45% of them occurred a single time. The top ten hold 6.5% to 9% of the sample.

Exclusion was applied to patients with uncontrolled infections, other autoimmune diseases, pregnancy or lactation. Diagnoses were based on clinical symptoms, serum thyroxine and TRAb, thyroid ultrasound and orbital computed tomography. Total RNA was extracted using Trizol reagent, and RNA quality was assessed on an Agilent 2100 Bioanalyzer. This clonotype was seen more than once but under ten times. Its recognized antigen is unknown. Qualities for individual bases were not recorded, and no much larger clone is one base off. The CDR3 runs 13 residues from the cysteine to the phenylalanine. Of the read, only the CDR3 DNA is kept; its 39 bases are in frame from base 1. V loses 8 bases at its end and J loses 6 bases; junction bases beyond the gene matches: 6. CDR1 and CDR2 (SGHAT, FQNNGV) derive from the germline V gene.

This receptor chain uses TRBV11-2 and TRBJ1-5, with 8 bases in between that match TRBD1. The sample consisted of peripheral blood or thyroid tissue (not recorded which). This sequence originates from an adult man with Graves' disease, either hyperthyroidism or ophthalmopathy (not recorded which). The CDR3 corresponds to CASADRGGQPQHF. At the DNA level, the sequence is TGTGCCAGCGCCGACAGGGGCGGTCAGCCCCAGCATTTT.